The present entry profiles one T cell receptor (beta chain) with its context. Its antigen is not known. These data belong to a study of identical twins. TCRdb ran MiXCR on the 5' RACE reads and lists one entry per CDR3 protein. This sample has roughly 280,000 distinct CDR3 sequences, with less than 9.5% found just once. Germline V CDR1 and CDR2: SEHNR, FQNEAQ (reference sequence). Trimming took off 5 bases at V and 7 bases at J, with 14 bases between the two ends. The CDR3 spans 13 residues. Whole-study results and caveats: Its conclusions, products of cross-sectional statistical analysis, did not come from following the same donors.

These same records also appear under a second study, on yellow fever vaccine responses in identical twins.

Specimen: CD8+ T cells sorted from blood. This clonotype was sampled from a woman younger than 30 in good health. The chain recombines TRBV7-9 with TRBJ1-1, with no clear D. CDR3 sequence (DNA): TGTGCCAGCAGCCCAGTCGCAATGGGTGAAGCTTTCTTT. It codes for CASSPVAMGEAFF.